This entry describes one T cell receptor (beta chain). Per germline, CDR1 GTSNPN and CDR2 SVGIG (reference sequence). The ends were cut back, 0 bases at V and 5 bases at J, with 16 bases in the middle. There are 15 residues in the CDR3. TCRdb keeps only in-frame clones here, not all; method: immunoSEQ multiplex PCR. The sample contains about 120,000 clones, 90% to 95% of which appear only once. The sample originates from a study of human thymus T cells. Resections obtained during corrective heart surgery supplied the thymus tissue. Sequenced sample: thymus tissue. The chain uses TRBV30 and TRBJ2-5; D remains ambiguous. The receptor comes from a boy in the first two years of life with a congenital heart defect but otherwise immunologically healthy. The CDR3 region is CAWSVRAFKSETQYF. CDR3 DNA sequence: TGTGCCTGGAGTGTACGGGCTTTCAAAAGCGAGACCCAGTACTTC.